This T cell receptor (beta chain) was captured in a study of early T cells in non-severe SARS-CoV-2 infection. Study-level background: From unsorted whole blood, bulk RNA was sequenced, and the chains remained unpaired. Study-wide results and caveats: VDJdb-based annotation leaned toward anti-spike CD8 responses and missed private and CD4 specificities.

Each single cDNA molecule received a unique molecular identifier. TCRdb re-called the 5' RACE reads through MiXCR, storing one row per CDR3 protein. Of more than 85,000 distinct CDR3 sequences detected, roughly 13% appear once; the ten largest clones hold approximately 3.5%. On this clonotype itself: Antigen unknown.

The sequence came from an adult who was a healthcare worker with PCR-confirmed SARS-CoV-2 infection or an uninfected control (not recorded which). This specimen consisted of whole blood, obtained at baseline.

This CDR3 reads CASPKTQYF. The CDR3 DNA follows: TGTGCCAGTCCCAAGACCCAGTACTTC. The rearrangement uses TRBV28 and TRBJ2-5; unclear D gene. The CDR3 extends over 9 amino acids. Germline CDR1 is MDHEN and CDR2 is SYDVKM. Trimming cost V 9 bases and J 6 bases, with 5 bases left between them.